The clone carrying this T cell receptor (beta chain) was seen more than once but under ten times. Its target is not known. The data were taken from a study of T-cell memory formation after mild COVID-19. With constant-segment primers, 5'RACE yielded cDNA libraries of TCR alpha and TCR beta that carried sample barcodes and UMIs. MiXCR was run by TCRdb on the 5' RACE reads, yielding one entry per CDR3 protein. The data show about 130,000 distinct CDR3 sequences, 25% seen once. J lost 4 bases, V lost 5 bases, and 1 base had no gene match. Germline V CDR1 and CDR2: SNHLY, FYNNEI. The CDR3 is 13 residues long. Overall study results and limits: Some SARS-CoV-2-responding clones were already detected in memory before infection. Later expanders leaned CD4+, whereas clones that contracted between day 15 and 85 were balanced CD4/CD8. Proof of SARS-CoV-2 specificity was absent for the second-wave clones that crested on day 37.

This TCR was sampled from an adult woman who had mild COVID-19 (a few samples of this study predate the infection). Cell type and time point are not known. The chain employs TRBV2 and TRBJ1-5; 8 bases line up with TRBD1. Sequencing was done on a sample of PBMCs or a T cell subset sorted from them (not recorded which). The CDR3 DNA follows: TGTGCCAGCAGTACAGGGGGGAATCAGCCCCAGCATTTT. It codes for CASSTGGNQPQHF. The entire variable domain, with the rest obtained from reference TRBV2 and TRBJ1-5, is as follows: EPEVTQTPSHQVTQMGQEVILRCVPISNHLYFYWYRQILGQKVEFLVSFYNNEISEKSEIFDDQFSVERPDGSNFTLKIRSTKLEDSAMYFCASSTGGNQPQHFGDGTRLSIL.